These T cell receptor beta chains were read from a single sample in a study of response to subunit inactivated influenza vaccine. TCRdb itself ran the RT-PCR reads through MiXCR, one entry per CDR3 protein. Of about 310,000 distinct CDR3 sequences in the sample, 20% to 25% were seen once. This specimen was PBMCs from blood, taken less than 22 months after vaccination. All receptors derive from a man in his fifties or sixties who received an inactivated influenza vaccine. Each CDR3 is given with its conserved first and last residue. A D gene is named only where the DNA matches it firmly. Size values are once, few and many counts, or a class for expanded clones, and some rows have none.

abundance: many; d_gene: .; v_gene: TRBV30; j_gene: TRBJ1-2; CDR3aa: CAWSVGTTYGYTF; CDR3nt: TGTGCCTGGAGTGTAGGGACAACTTATGGCTACACCTTC
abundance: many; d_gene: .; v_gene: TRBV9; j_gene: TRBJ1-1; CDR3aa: CASSPHGQRTEAFF; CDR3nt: TGTGCCAGCAGCCCACACGGACAGAGGACCGAAGCTTTCTTT
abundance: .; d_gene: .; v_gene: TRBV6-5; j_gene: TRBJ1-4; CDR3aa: CASSYSPELGEKLFF; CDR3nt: TGTGCCAGCAGTTACTCGCCGGAGTTGGGAGAAAAACTGTTTTTT
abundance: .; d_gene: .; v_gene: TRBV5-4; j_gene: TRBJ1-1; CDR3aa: CASSLSRGGGMNTEAFF; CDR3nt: TGTGCCAGCAGCTTGTCCCGGGGTGGGGGGATGAACACTGAAGCTTTCTTT
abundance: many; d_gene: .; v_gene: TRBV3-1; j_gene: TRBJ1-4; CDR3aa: CASSQGQITNEKLFF; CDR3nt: TGTGCCAGCAGCCAAGGTCAAATAACTAATGAAAAACTGTTTTTT
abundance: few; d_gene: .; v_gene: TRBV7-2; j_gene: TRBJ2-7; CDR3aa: CASSTRLVPYEQYF; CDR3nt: TGTGCCAGCAGCACCCGACTAGTCCCCTACGAGCAGTACTTC
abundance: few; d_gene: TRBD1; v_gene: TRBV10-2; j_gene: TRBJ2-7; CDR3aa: CASSDGQGGYEQYF; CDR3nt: TGCGCCAGCAGTGACGGACAGGGTGGGTACGAGCAGTACTTC
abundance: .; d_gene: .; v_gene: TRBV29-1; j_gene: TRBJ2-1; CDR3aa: CSVEARWNEQFF; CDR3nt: TGCAGCGTTGAAGCACGATGGAATGAGCAGTTCTTC
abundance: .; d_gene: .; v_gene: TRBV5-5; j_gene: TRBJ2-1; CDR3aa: CASSLDGREGGEQFF; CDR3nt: TGTGCCAGCAGCTTGGACGGGCGGGAAGGAGGTGAGCAGTTCTTC
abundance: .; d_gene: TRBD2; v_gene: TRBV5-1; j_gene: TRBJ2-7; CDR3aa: CASSLVGRQERQRLAGVGEQYF; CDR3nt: TGCGCCAGCAGCTTGGTGGGGAGACAGGAAAGACAACGACTAGCGGGGGTCGGCGAGCAGTACTTC
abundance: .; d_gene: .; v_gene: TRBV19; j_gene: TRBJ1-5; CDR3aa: CASSMSVAVYSNQPQHF; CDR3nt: TGTGCCAGTAGTATGAGTGTAGCGGTTTATAGCAATCAGCCCCAGCATTTT
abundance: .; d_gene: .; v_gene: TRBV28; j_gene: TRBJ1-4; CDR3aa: CASLGREKLFF; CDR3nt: TGTGCCAGCTTGGGCCGTGAAAAACTGTTTTTT
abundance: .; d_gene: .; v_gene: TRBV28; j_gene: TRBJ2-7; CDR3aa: CASSRLREAPSYEQYF; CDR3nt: TGTGCCAGCAGCCGACTGAGGGAGGCTCCCTCCTACGAGCAGTACTTC
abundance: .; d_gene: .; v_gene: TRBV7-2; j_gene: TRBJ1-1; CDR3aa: CASSSYREGTTEAFF; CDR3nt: TGTGCCAGCAGCAGTTACAGGGAAGGGACCACTGAAGCTTTCTTT
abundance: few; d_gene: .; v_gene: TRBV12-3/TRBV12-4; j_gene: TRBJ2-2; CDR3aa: CASSPTRRGTGELFF; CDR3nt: TGTGCCAGCAGCCCCACCCGGCGTGGCACCGGGGAGCTGTTTTTT
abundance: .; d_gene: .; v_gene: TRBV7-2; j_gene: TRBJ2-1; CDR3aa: CASSHEVGEQFF; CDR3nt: TGTGCCAGCAGCCACGAGGTGGGTGAGCAGTTCTTC
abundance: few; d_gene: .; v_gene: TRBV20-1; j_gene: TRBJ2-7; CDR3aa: CSAREMQGRYEQYF; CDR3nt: TGCAGTGCTAGAGAGATGCAGGGGCGGTACGAGCAGTACTTC
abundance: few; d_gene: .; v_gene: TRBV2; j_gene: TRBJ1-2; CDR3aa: CASWGRGVNGTYGYTF; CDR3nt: TGTGCCTCTTGGGGTCGGGGGGTTAACGGTACCTATGGCTACACCTTC
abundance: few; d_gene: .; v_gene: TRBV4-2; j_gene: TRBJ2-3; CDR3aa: CASSQDLAGTSTDTQYF; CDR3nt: TGTGCCAGCAGCCAAGATCTAGCCGGGACTAGCACAGATACGCAGTATTTT
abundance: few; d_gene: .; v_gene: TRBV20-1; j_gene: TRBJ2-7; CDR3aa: CSARERLIGSSYEQYF; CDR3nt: TGCAGTGCTAGAGAAAGACTAATCGGTAGCTCCTACGAGCAGTACTTC
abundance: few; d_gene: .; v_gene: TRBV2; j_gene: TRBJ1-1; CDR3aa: CASSVFRNTEAFF; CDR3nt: TGTGCCAGCAGTGTGTTCAGGAACACTGAAGCTTTCTTT
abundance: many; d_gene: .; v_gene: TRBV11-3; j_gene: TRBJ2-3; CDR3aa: CASSFTPGDADTQYF; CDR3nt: TGTGCCAGCAGCTTTACCCCCGGGGATGCAGATACGCAGTATTTT
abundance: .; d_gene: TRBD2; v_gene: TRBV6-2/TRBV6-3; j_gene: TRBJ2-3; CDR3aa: CASSPAGVGTDTQYF; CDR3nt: TGTGCCAGCAGCCCAGCGGGAGTAGGCACAGATACGCAGTATTTT
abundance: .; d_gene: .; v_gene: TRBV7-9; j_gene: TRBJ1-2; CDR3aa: CASSLRALGTDNYGYTF; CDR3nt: TGTGCCAGCAGCTTACGGGCTCTTGGGACGGATAACTATGGCTACACCTTC
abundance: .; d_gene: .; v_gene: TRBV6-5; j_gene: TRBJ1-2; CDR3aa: CASSYSKEIYGYTF; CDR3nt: TGTGCCAGCAGTTACTCAAAGGAGATCTATGGCTACACCTTC
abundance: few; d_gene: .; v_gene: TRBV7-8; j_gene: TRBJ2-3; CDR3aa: CASSLAGVGTDTQYF; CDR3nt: TGTGCCAGCAGCTTAGCGGGAGTGGGCACAGATACGCAGTATTTT
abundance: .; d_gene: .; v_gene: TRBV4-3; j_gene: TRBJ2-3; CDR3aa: CASSQEDSSEGTDTQYF; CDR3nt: TGCGCCAGCAGCCAAGAGGACTCGTCGGAGGGGACAGATACGCAGTATTTT
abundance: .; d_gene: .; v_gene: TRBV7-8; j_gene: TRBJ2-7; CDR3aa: CASSLEGMTYEQYF; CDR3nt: TGTGCCAGCAGCTTAGAAGGAATGACCTACGAGCAGTACTTC
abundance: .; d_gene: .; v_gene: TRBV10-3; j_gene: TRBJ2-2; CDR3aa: CATDRKRNTGELFF; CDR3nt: TGTGCCACGGACAGAAAAAGAAACACCGGGGAGCTGTTTTTT
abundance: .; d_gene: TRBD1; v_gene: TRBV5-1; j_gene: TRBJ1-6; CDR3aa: CASSDRERAPLHF; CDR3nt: TGCGCCAGTTCGGACAGGGAAAGGGCACCCCTCCACTTT
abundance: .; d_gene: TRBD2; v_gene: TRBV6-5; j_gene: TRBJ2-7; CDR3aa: CASSLRPNLAGVWREQYF; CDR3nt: TGTGCCAGCAGTCTACGACCAAACTTAGCGGGAGTATGGCGCGAGCAGTACTTC
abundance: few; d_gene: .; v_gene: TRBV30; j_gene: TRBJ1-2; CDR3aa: CAWSVSRGGGYTF; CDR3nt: TGTGCCTGGAGTGTATCCCGAGGGGGTGGCTACACCTTC
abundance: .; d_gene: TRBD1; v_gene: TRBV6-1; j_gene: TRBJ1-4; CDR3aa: CASSKRQGGREKLFF; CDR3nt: TGTGCCAGCAGTAAGCGACAGGGAGGTCGGGAAAAACTGTTTTTT
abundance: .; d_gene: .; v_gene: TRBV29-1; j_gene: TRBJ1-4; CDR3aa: CSGGQNEKLFF; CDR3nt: TGCAGCGGCGGACAAAATGAAAAACTGTTTTTT
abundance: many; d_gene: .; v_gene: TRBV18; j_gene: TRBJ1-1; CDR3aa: CASSPMGGSTEAFF; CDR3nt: TGTGCCAGCTCACCCATGGGGGGGAGCACTGAAGCTTTCTTT
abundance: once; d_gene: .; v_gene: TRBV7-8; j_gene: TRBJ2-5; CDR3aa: CASSLRDVQETQYF; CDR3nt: TGTGCCAGCAGCCTTCGGGACGTCCAAGAGACCCAGTACTTC
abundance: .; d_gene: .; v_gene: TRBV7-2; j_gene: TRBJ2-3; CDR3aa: CASSFGIARGTDTQYF; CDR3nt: TGTGCCAGCAGCTTTGGTATCGCCAGGGGAACAGATACGCAGTATTTT
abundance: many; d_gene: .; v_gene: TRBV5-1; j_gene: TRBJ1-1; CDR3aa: CASSLAVGRMNTEAFF; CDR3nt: TGCGCCAGCAGCTTGGCGGTGGGACGGATGAACACTGAAGCTTTCTTT
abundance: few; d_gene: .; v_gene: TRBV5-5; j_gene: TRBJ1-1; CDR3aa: CASSLYAVSTEAFF; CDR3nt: TGTGCCAGCAGCTTGTATGCGGTAAGCACTGAAGCTTTCTTT
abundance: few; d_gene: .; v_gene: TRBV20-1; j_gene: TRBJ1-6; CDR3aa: CSARRIPKSLETYNSPLHF; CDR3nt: TGCAGTGCTAGAAGAATCCCGAAGTCACTCGAAACGTATAATTCACCCCTCCACTTT
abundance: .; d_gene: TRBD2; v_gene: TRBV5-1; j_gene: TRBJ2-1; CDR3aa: CASSLVGSGSYNEQFF; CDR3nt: TGCGCCAGCAGCTTGGTCGGTAGCGGGTCTTACAATGAGCAGTTCTTC
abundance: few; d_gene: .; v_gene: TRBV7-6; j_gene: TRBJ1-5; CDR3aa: CASSRMGQPQHF; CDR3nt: TGTGCCAGCAGCCGGATGGGTCAGCCCCAGCATTTT